This T cell receptor (beta chain) originates from a study of early stage breast cancer tumors. Worth noting for this clone: Its antigen is undetermined.

Some clones are missing from TCRdb's copy, which holds only in-frame ones; the method was immunoSEQ multiplex PCR. The sample consists of just under 30,000 clones, almost 85% of them appearing once. J lost 6 bases, V lost 5 bases, and 9 bases had no gene match. Germline-derived CDR1 and CDR2 are SGHVS and FQNEAQ. There are 15 residues in the CDR3. Whole-study results and caveats: Most shared enriched TCRB sequences were commonly generated ones. In about 90% of the 16 patients, blood comparison separated tumor from normal breast.

The clonotype was recovered from a person aged 45 to 59 with breast cancer. Material: blood. The gene calls are TRBV7-8 and TRBJ1-2, with 10 nucleotides matching TRBD1. The CDR3 nucleotides are TGTGCCAGCAGCCCGACGACGGGACAGGGGAATGGCTACACCTTC. Encoded protein: CASSPTTGQGNGYTF.